The rows below give T cell receptor beta chains drawn from one sample of a study of high-grade serous ovarian cancer treatment subgroups. Sequenced by immunoSEQ multiplex PCR; TCRdb stores in-frame clones only, minus some. This sample has over 4,500 clones, with 78% found just once. Material: tumor tissue. The receptors were sampled from a human donor with high-grade serous ovarian cancer. Each CDR3 is given with its conserved first and last residue. Fields, in order: V gene, J gene, D gene, CDR3 DNA, CDR3 protein. The D gene is left open where the match is weak.

v_call: TRBV5-1
j_call: TRBJ1-1
d_call: NA
cdr3_nt: TGCGCCAGCAGCTCTAAGGCGGGGAGTAGCACTGAAGCTTTCTTT
cdr3_aa: CASSSKAGSSTEAFF

v_call: TRBV2
j_call: TRBJ2-7
d_call: NA
cdr3_nt: TGTGCCAGCAGTGACGAGGGGGTCACTCAGGAGCAGTACTTC
cdr3_aa: CASSDEGVTQEQYF

v_call: TRBV5-1
j_call: TRBJ2-1
d_call: NA
cdr3_nt: TGCGCCAGCAGCAGGGGGGGCAAAGGGAATGAGCAGTTCTTC
cdr3_aa: CASSRGGKGNEQFF

v_call: TRBV5-1
j_call: TRBJ2-1
d_call: NA
cdr3_nt: TGCGCCAGCAGCTCCGCTGGCAGGTACAATGAGCAGTTCTTC
cdr3_aa: CASSSAGRYNEQFF